This T cell receptor (beta chain) stems from a study of blood T cell repertoires in COVID-19. Study as a whole: COVID-19 samples collected from the United States, Italy and Spain covered acute and convalescent phases. PBMCs, B-cell-depleted T cells, or T cells provided the cDNA or gDNA that made up the material.

The Seattle patients joined while their infection was active and were tracked longitudinally afterward. V was cut by 2 bases and J by 3 bases, with 5 bases left in between. This CDR3 is built from 14 residues. In germline, CDR1 is ENHRY, CDR2 SYGVKD. How the authors handled the data: Reference gene primer amplification yielded estimated nucleated cell counts. The table came from immunoSEQ multiplex PCR; TCRdb's copy has only in-frame clones and leaves some out. The DNA gave D and trimming, while V, J and clone size come from that table. The top ten hold about 5.4% of the sample, which has about 250,000 clones, about 82% seen once. This clone showed up just once.

The chain recombines TRBV10-3 with TRBJ1-6; D gene ambiguous. The sequenced sample consisted of peripheral blood. The sequence was obtained from a woman aged 80 or over with COVID-19, enrolled during active disease. CDR3 protein: CAISENSYNSPLHF. CDR3 in DNA: TGTGCCATCAGTGAGAACAGCTATAATTCACCCCTCCACTTT.